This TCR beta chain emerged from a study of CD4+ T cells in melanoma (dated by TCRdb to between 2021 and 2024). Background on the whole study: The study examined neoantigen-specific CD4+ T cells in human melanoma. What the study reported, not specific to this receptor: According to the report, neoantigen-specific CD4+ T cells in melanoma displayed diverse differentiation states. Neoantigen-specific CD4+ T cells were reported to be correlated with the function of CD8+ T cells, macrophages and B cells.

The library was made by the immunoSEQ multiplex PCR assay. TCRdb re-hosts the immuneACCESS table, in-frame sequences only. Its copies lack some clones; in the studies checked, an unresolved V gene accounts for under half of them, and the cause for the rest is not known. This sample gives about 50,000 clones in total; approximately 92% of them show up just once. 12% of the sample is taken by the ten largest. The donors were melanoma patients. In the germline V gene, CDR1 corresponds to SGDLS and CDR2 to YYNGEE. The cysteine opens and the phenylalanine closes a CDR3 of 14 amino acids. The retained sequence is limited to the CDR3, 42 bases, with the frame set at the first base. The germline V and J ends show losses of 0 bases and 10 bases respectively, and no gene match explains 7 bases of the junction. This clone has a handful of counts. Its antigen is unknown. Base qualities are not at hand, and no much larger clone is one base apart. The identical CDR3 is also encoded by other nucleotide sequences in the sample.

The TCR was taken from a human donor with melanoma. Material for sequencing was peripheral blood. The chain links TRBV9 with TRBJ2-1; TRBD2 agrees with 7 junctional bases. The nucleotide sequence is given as TGTGCCAGCAGCGTAGCTTACCGGGGAGGGGAGCAGTTCTTC. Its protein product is CASSVAYRGGEQFF. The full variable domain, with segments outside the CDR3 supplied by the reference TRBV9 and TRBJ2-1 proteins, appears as DSGVTQTPKHLITATGQRVTLRCSPRSGDLSVYWYQQSLDQGLQFLIQYYNGEERAKGNILERFSAQQFPDLHSELNLSSLELGDSALYFCASSVAYRGGEQFFGPGTRLTVL.